Presented here are 8 T cell receptor beta chains from one specimen sequenced in a study of human T cells and chemical hapten exposure. MiXCR, applied by TCRdb to the RACE reads, yields one record per CDR3 protein. This sample has a few hundred thousand distinct CDR3 sequences; more than 5% occur once, and the top ten carry under 7%. Documented time point: patch test 2, 6 weeks after DPC sensitization. Indicated treatment: therapeutic diphenylcyclopropenone sensitization with weekly scalp DPC. The sample in question was whole blood, obtained in connection with sensitization to the hapten diphenylcyclopropenone (DPC). The receptor source for this set is a woman younger than 30 with alopecia areata. Some clones in this sample may be carry-over from other donors' samples.

The V call is TRBV6-5, the J call TRBJ2-5; D is possibly TRBD1 (5 bases). V gave up 7 bases and J gave up 1 base, with 13 bases separating them. CDR3 size: 14 residues. In germline, CDR1 is MNHEY, CDR2 SVGAGI. The CDR3 here is CASNRDSTQETQYF. CDR3 bases: TGTGCCAGCAACCGAGACAGTACCCAAGAGACCCAGTACTTC.

This clonotype was observed a few times. V gene TRBV9 combines with J gene TRBJ1-1; possible D gene TRBD1, 6 bases. The V and J ends lost 0 bases and 5 bases respectively, with 11 bases between them. The CDR3 loop spans 14 amino acids. CDR1 and CDR2 from the germline V gene are SGDLS and YYNGEE. CDR3 bases: TGTGCCAGCAGCGTAGTAACAGGGACGACTGAAGCTTTCTTT. Translating gives CASSVVTGTTEAFF.

The sample holds a few counts of this clonotype. The genes are TRBV2 and TRBJ2-1; D not certain. This CDR3 has 13 residues. Germline-derived CDR1 and CDR2 are SNHLY and FYNNEI. The V end lost 7 bases, the J end lost 0 bases, and 7 bases lay between the germline ends. CDR3 in amino acids: CASKGISYNEQFF. Here the CDR3 DNA reads TGTGCCAGCAAAGGGATCTCCTACAATGAGCAGTTCTTC.

The chain carries TRBV11-1 and TRBJ2-1; D is undetermined. The CDR3 consists of 15 residues. Between the trimmed V and J ends, which lost 3 bases and 1 base, there was a span of 10 bases. The V gene's germline CDR1 is SGHAT and CDR2 FQDESV (reference sequence). For the CDR3, the DNA is TGTGCCAGCAGCTTCGATCAGGCATCCTACAATGAGCAGTTCTTC. Its translation is CASSFDQASYNEQFF.

This clonotype was seen many times. The V and J genes are TRBV10-3 and TRBJ1-1; 9 nucleotides agree with TRBD1. This CDR3 is built from 12 residues. CDR1 and CDR2 from the germline V gene are ENHRY and SYGVKD. J gave up 1 base and V 10 bases, and 1 base lay outside the gene matches. The CDR3 region is CATGQGNTEAFF. The CDR3 coding sequence is TGTGCCACGGGACAGGGGAACACTGAAGCTTTCTTT.

The sample holds many counts of this clonotype. The chain combines TRBV4-3 with TRBJ1-1, with D unresolved. Germline V gives CDR1 LGHNA, CDR2 YSLEER. This CDR3 region has 16 residues. V was pared by 0 bases and J by 4 bases, with 15 bases between. The CDR3 bases are TGCGCCAGCAGCCAAGATCTGACGGGTTTCGGCACTGAAGCTTTCTTT. Translating it yields CASSQDLTGFGTEAFF.

The chain uses TRBV7-2 and TRBJ1-1; D gene ambiguous. The CDR3 has 13 residues. CDR1 and CDR2 (germline): SGHTA, FQGNSA. Trimming removed 5 bases at V and 4 bases at J, with 11 bases between. The CDR3: CASSPDWSTEAFF. The CDR3 DNA reads TGTGCCAGCAGCCCAGACTGGAGCACTGAAGCTTTCTTT.

The table lists this clonotype with many counts. The chain employs TRBV18 and TRBJ2-6; D gene uncertain. Trimming pared 3 bases from V and 1 base from J, leaving 7 bases between. The CDR3 runs to 15 residues. The germline gives CDR1 KGHSH, CDR2 LQKENI. CDR3 residues: CASSPTTSGANVLTF. Here the CDR3 DNA reads TGTGCCAGCTCACCGACAACGTCTGGGGCCAACGTCCTGACTTTC.